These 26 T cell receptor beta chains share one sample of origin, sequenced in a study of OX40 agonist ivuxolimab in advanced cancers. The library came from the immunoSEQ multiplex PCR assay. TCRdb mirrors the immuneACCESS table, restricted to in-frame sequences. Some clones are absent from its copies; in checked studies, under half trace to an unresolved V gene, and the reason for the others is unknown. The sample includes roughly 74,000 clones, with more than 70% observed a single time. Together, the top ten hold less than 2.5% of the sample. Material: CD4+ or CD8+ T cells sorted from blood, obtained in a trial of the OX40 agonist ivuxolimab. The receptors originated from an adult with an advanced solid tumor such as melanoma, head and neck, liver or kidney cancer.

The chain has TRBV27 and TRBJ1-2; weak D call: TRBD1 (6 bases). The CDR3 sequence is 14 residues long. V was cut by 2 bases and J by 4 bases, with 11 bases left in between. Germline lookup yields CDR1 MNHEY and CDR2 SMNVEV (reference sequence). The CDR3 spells CASSLTGTSYGYTF. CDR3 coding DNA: TGTGCCAGCAGTTTAACAGGGACTAGCTATGGCTACACCTTC.

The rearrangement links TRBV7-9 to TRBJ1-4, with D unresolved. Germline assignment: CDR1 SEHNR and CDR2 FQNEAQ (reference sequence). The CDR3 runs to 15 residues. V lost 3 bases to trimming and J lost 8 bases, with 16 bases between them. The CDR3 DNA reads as TGTGCCAGCAGCTTGGAGGCCGGATCAGACGAAAAACTGTTTTTT. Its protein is CASSLEAGSDEKLFF. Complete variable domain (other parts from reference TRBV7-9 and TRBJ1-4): DTGVSQNPRHKITKRGQNVTFRCDPISEHNRLYWYRQTLGQGPEFLTYFQNEAQLEKSRLLSDRFSAERPKGSFSTLEIQRTEQGDSAMYLCASSLEAGSDEKLFFGSGTQLSVL.

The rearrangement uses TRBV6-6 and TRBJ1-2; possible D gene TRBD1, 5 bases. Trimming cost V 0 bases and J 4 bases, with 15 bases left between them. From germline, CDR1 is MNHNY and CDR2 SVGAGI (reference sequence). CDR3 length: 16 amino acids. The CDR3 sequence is CASSYSGTGGVYGYTF. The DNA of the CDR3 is TGTGCCAGCAGTTACTCCGGGACGGGCGGGGTCTATGGCTACACCTTC.

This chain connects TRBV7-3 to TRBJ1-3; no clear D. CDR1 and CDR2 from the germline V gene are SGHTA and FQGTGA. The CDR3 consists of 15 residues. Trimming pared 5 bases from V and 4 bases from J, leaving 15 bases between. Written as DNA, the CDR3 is TGTGCCAGCAGCCCAGGACCTGGGCCGGGAAACACCATATATTTT. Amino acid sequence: CASSPGPGPGNTIYF.

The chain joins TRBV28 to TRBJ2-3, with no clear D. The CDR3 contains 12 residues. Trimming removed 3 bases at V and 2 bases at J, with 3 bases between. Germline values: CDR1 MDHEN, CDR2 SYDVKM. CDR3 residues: CASSLNTDTQYF. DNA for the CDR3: TGTGCCAGCAGTTTGAACACAGATACGCAGTATTTT.

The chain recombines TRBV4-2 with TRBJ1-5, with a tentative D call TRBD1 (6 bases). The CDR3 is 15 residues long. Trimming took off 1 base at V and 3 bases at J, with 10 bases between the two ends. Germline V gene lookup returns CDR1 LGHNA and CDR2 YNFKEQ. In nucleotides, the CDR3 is TGTGCCAGCAGCCAAGCCAGACAGGTCAATCAGCCCCAGCATTTT. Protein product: CASSQARQVNQPQHF.

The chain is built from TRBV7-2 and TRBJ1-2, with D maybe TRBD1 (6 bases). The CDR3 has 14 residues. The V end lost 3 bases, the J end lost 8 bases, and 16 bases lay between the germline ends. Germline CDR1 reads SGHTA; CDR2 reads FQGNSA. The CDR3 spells CASSLLGGRQGYTF. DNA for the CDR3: TGTGCCAGCAGCTTGCTGGGGGGGCGCCAGGGCTACACCTTC.

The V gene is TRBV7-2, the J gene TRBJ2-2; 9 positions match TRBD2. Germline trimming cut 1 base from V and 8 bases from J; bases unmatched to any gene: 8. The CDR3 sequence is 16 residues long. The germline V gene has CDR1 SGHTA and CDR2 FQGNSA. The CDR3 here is CASSLVRLAVGGELFF. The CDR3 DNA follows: TGTGCCAGCAGCTTAGTCCGACTAGCGGTGGGGGGGGAGCTGTTTTTT.

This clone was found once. In DNA, the CDR3 is TGTGCCAGCAGCTCCGACGGTGATCAGCCCCAGCATTTT. Amino acid sequence: CASSSDGDQPQHF. The chain couples TRBV7-2 to TRBJ1-5, with no clear D. Germline V CDR1 and CDR2: SGHTA, FQGNSA. The CDR3 is 13 residues long. Trimming took 4 bases from V and 5 from J, leaving 9 bases between them. The variable domain in full, with the rest retrieved from reference TRBV7-2 and TRBJ1-5, is GAGVSQSPSNKVTEKGKDVELRCDPISGHTALYWYRQSLGQGLEFLIYFQGNSAPDKSGLPSDRFSAERTGGSVSTLTIQRTQQEDSAVYLCASSSDGDQPQHFGDGTRLSIL.

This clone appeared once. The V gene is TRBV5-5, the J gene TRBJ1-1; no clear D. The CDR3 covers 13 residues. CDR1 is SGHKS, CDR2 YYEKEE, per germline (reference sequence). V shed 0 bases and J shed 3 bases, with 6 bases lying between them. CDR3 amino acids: CASSLGDYTEAFF. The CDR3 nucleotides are TGTGCCAGCAGCTTGGGCGATTACACTGAAGCTTTCTTT.

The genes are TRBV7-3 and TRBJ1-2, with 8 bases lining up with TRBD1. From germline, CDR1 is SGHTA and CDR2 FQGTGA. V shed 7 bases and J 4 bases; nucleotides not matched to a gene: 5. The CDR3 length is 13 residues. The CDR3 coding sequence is TGTGCCAGCACTCCGGACAGGGTCTATGGCTACACCTTC. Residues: CASTPDRVYGYTF.

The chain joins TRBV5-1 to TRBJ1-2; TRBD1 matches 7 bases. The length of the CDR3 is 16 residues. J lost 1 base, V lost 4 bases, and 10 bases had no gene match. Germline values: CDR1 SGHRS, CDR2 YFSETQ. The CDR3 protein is CASSGPGQSLNYGYTF. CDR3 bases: TGCGCCAGCAGCGGCCCGGGACAGAGTCTTAACTATGGCTACACCTTC.

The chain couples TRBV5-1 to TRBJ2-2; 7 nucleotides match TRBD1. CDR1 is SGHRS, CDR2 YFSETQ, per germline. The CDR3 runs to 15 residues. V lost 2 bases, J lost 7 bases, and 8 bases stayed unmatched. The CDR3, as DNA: TGCGCCAGCAGCTTAACAGGGGCGTCGATCGGGGAGCTGTTTTTT. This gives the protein CASSLTGASIGELFF.

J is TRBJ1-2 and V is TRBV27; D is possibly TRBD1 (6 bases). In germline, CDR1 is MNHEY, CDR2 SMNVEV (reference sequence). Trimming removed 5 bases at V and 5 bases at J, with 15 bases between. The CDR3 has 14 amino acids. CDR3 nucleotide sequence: TGTGCCAGCAGTCACGGACAGATAGGGTATGGCTACACCTTC. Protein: CASSHGQIGYGYTF.

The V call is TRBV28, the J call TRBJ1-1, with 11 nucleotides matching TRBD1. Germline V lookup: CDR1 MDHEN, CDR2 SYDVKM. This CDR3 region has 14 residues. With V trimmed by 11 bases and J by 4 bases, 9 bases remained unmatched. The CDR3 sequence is CASDRGRFGTEAFF. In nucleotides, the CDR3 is TGTGCCTCGGACAGGGGGCGTTTCGGCACTGAAGCTTTCTTT.

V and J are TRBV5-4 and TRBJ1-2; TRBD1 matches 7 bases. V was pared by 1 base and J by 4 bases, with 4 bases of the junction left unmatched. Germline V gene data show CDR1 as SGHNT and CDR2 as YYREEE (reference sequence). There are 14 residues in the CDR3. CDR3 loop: CASSLTGALYGYTF. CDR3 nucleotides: TGTGCCAGCAGCTTGACAGGGGCCCTCTATGGCTACACCTTC.

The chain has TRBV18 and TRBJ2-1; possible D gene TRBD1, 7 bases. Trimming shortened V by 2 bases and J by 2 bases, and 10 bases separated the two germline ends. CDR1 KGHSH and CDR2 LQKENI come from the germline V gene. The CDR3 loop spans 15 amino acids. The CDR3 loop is CASSPSRGAYNEQFF. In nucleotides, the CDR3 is TGTGCCAGCTCACCAAGCAGGGGGGCCTACAATGAGCAGTTCTTC.

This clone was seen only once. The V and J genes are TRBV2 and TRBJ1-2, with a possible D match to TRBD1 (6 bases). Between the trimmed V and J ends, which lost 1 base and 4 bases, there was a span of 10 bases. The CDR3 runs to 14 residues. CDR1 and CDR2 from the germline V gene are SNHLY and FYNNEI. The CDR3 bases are TGTGCCAGCAGTGAAGTGGGGGCTAGCTATGGCTACACCTTC. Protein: CASSEVGASYGYTF.

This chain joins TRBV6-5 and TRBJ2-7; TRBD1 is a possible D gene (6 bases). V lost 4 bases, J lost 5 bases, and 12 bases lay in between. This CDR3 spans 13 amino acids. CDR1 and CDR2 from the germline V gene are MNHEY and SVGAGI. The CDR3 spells CASSSEQGNEQYF. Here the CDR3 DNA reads TGTGCCAGCAGTTCCGAACAGGGAAACGAGCAGTACTTC.

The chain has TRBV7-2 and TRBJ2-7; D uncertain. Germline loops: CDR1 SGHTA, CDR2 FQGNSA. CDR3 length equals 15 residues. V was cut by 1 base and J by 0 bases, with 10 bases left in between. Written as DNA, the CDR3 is TGTGCCAGCAGCTTAGGGGTATACAGCTCCTACGAGCAGTACTTC. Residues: CASSLGVYSSYEQYF.

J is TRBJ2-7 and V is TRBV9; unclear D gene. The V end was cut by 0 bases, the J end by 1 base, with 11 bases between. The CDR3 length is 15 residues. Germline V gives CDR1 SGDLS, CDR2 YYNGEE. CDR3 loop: CASSVGPFRSYEQYF. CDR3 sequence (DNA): TGTGCCAGCAGCGTAGGACCTTTCCGGTCCTACGAGCAGTACTTC.

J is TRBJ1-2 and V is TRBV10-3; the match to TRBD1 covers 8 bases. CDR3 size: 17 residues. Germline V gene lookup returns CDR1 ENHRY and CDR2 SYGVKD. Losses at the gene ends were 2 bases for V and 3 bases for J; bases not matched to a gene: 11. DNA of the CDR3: TGTGCCATCAGTGAGGGAACAACAGGGGGAGTGGACTATGGCTACACCTTC. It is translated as CAISEGTTGGVDYGYTF.

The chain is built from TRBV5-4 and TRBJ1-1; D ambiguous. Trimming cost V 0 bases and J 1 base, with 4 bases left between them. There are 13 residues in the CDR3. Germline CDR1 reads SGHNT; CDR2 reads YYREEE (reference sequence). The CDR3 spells CASSLEQNTEAFF. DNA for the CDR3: TGTGCCAGCAGCTTGGAACAGAACACTGAAGCTTTCTTT.

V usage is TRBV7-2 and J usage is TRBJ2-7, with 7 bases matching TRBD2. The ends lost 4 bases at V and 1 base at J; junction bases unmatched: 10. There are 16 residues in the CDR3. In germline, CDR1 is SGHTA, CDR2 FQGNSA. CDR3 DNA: TGTGCCAGCAGCTCGAGCGTGCTAGCGGAATCCTACGAGCAGTACTTC. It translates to CASSSSVLAESYEQYF.

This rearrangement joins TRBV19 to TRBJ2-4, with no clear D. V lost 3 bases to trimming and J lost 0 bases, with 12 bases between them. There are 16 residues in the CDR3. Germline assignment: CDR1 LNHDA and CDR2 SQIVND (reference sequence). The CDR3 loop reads CASSMGLEAAKNIQYF. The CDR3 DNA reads TGTGCCAGTAGTATGGGATTAGAGGCAGCCAAAAACATTCAGTACTTC.

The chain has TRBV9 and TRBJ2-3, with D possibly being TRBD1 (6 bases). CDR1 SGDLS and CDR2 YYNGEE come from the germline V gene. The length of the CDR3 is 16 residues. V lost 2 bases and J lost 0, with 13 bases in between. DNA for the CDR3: TGTGCCAGCAGCGTCCAGGGGCACCCTAGCACAGATACGCAGTATTTT. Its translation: CASSVQGHPSTDTQYF.